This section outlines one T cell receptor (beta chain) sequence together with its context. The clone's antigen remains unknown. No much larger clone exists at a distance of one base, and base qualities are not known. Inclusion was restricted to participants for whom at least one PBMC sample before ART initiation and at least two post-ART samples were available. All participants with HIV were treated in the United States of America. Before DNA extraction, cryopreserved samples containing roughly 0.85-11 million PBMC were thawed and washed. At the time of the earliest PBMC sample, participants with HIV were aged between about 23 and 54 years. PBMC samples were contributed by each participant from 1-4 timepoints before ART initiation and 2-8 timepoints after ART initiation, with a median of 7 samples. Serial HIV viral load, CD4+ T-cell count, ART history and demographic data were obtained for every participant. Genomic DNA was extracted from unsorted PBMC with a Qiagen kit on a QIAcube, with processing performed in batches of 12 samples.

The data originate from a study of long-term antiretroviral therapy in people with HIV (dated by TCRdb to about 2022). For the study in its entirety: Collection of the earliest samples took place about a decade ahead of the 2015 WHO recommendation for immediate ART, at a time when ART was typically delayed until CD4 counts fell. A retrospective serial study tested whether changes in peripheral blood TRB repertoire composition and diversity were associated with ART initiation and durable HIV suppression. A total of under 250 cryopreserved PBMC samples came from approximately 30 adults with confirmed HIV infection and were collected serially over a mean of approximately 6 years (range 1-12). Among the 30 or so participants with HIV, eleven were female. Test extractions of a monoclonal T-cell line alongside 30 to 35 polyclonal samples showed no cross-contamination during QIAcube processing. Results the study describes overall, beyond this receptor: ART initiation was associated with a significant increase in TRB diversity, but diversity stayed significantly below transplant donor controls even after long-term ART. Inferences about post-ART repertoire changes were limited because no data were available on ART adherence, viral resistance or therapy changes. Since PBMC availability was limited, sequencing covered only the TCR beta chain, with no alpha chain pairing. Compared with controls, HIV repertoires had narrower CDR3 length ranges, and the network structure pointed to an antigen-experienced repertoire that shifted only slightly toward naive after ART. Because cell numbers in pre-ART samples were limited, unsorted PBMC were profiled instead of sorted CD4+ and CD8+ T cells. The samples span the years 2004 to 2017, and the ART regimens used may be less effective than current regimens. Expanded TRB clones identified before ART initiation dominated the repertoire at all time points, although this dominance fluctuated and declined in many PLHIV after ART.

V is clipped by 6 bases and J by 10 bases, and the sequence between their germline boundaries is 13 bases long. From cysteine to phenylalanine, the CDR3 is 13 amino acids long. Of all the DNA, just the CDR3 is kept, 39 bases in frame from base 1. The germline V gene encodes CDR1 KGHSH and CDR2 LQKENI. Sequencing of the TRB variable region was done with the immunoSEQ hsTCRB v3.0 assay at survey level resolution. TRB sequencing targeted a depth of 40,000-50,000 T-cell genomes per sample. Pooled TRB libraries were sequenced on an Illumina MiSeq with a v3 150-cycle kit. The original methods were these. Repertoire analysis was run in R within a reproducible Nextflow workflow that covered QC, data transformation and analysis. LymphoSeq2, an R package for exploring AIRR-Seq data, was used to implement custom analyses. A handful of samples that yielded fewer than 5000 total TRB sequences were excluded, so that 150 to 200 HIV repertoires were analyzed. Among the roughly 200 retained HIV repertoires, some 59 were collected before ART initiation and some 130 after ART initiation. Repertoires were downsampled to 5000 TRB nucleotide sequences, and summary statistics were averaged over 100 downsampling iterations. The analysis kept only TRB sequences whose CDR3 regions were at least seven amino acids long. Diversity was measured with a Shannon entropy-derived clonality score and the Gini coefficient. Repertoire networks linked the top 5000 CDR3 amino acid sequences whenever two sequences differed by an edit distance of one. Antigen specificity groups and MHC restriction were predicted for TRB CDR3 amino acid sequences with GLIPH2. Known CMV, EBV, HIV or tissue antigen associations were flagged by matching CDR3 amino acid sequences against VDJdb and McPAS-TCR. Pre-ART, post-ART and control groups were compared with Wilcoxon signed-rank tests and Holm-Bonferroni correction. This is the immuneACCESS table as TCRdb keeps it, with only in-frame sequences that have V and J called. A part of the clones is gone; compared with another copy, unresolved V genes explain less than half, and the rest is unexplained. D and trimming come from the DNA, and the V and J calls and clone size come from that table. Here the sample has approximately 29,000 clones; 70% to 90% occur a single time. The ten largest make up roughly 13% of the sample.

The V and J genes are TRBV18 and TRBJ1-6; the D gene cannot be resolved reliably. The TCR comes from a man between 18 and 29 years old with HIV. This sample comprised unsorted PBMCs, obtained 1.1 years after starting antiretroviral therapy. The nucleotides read TGTGCCAGCTCTTCGCAGTTGGAGTCACCCCTCCACTTT. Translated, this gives CASSSQLESPLHF.